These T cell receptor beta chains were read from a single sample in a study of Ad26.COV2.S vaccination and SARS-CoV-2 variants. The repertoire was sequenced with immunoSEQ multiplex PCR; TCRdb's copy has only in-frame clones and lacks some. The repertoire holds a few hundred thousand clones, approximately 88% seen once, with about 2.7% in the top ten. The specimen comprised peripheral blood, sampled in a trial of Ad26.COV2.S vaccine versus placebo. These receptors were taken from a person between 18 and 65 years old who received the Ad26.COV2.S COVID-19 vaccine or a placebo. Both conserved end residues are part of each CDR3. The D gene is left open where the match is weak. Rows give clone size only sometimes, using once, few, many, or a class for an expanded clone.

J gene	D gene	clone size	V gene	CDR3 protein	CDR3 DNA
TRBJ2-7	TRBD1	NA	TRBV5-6	CASSFRDRASGKQYF	TGTGCCAGCAGCTTCCGGGACAGGGCATCCGGGAAGCAGTACTTC
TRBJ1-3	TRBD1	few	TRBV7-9	CASSPWTGASSSGNTIYF	TGTGCCAGCAGCCCCTGGACAGGGGCTTCCTCCTCTGGAAACACCATATATTTT
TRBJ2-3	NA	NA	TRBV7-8	CASSPYADTQYF	TGTGCCAGCAGCCCCTATGCAGATACGCAGTATTTT
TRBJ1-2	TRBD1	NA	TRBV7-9	CASSRGQGAVGYTF	TGTGCCAGCAGCCGGGGACAGGGGGCGGTTGGCTACACCTTC
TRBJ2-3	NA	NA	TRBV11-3	CASSLDGSTDTQYF	TGTGCCAGCAGCTTAGATGGCTCCACAGATACGCAGTATTTT
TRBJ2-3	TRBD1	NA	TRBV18	CASSPKGTGGGDTQYF	TGTGCCAGCTCACCAAAAGGGACAGGGGGTGGTGATACGCAGTATTTT
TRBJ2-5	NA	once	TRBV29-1	CSVGVSGLRETQYF	TGCAGCGTGGGAGTCTCGGGGCTAAGGGAGACCCAGTACTTC
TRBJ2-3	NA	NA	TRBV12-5	CASGLVSDTQYF	TGTGCTAGTGGTTTGGTGTCCGATACGCAGTATTTT
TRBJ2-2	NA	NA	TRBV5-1	CASSTPGPTRNTGELFF	TGCGCCAGCAGCACCCCGGGACCCACACGGAACACCGGGGAGCTGTTTTTT
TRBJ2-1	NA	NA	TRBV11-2	CASSLGGQSSYNEQFF	TGTGCCAGCAGCTTAGGAGGGCAGAGCTCCTACAATGAGCAGTTCTTC
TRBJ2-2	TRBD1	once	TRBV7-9	CASSLLQGAKTGELFF	TGTGCCAGCAGCTTATTGCAGGGGGCAAAGACCGGGGAGCTGTTTTTT
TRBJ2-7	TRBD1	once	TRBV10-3	CAIRPGQGGEQYF	TGTGCCATCAGACCGGGACAGGGAGGCGAGCAGTACTTC
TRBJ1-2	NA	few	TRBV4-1	CASSRDANYGYTF	TGCGCCAGCAGCCGGGACGCTAACTATGGCTACACCTTC
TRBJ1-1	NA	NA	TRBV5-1	CASSLEGVNTEAFF	TGCGCCAGCAGCTTGGAAGGGGTCAACACTGAAGCTTTCTTT
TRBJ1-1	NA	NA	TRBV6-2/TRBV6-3	CASSSWTAKTEAFF	TGTGCCAGCAGTTCTTGGACAGCGAAGACTGAAGCTTTCTTT
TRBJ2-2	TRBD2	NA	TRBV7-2	CASRSSGFQKGTGELFF	TGTGCCAGCAGGTCTAGCGGGTTTCAAAAGGGAACCGGGGAGCTGTTTTTT
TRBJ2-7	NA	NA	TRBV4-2	CASSQGGRLSSYEQYF	TGTGCCAGCAGCCAAGGCGGGCGGTTAAGCTCCTACGAGCAGTACTTC
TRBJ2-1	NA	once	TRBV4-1	CASSHRKGGGGPGQYNEQFF	TGCGCCAGCAGCCACCGAAAAGGGGGGGGCGGACCAGGCCAATACAATGAGCAGTTCTTC
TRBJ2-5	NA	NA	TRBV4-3	CASSQDWQGGQETQYF	TGCGCCAGCAGCCAAGATTGGCAGGGGGGCCAAGAGACCCAGTACTTC
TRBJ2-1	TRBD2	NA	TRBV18	CASSPVFSGRAGNEQFF	TGTGCCAGCTCCCCAGTCTTTAGCGGGAGGGCTGGCAATGAGCAGTTCTTC
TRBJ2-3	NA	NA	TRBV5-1	CASSPTGTSNTDTQYF	TGCGCCAGCAGCCCTACCGGGACTTCGAACACAGATACGCAGTATTTT
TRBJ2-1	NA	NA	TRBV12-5	CASGRPSEGGINEQFF	TGTGCTAGTGGTCGGCCCTCCGAGGGGGGCATCAATGAGCAGTTCTTC
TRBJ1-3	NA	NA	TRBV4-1	CASSQSPAFSGNTIYF	TGCGCCAGCAGCCAAAGTCCGGCTTTCTCTGGAAACACCATATATTTT
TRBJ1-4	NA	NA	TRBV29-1	CSVLPDRRGEKLFF	TGCAGCGTCCTACCGGACCGGCGGGGCGAAAAACTGTTTTTT
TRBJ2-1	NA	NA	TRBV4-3	CASSHYFTPSGGVGNEQFF	TGCGCCAGCAGCCATTACTTTACCCCCTCTGGGGGAGTGGGTAATGAGCAGTTCTTC
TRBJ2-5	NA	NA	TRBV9	CASSVAGQGYETQYF	TGTGCCAGCAGCGTAGCTGGCCAGGGTTACGAGACCCAGTACTTC
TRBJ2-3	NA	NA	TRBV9	CASTGGDRSTDTQYF	TGTGCCAGCACCGGCGGGGACCGAAGCACAGATACGCAGTATTTT